This entry concerns a single TCR beta chain. Its antigen remains unidentified. Sequencing was performed with immunoSEQ multiplex PCR; in TCRdb, only in-frame clones are kept and a portion is missing. The table has roughly 120,000 clones, roughly 87% seen once. CDR3 length equals 13 residues. Per the germline V gene, CDR1 is SNHLY and CDR2 is FYNNEI. Trimming cost V 8 bases and J 1 base, with 9 bases left between them. The sample belongs to a study of T cell responses to AZD1222 COVID-19 vaccine. Study-wide results and caveats: It should be noted that donors were predominantly white British and more often female, and clonal diversity was possibly underestimated. CD4 TCRs associated with vaccination spanned spike, dominating at 160-218 and 743-854.

Source: peripheral blood, taken on day 0 of AZD1222 vaccination. The chain uses TRBV2 and TRBJ1-5; maybe TRBD1 (6 bases). The source is an adult in good health. CDR3 bases: TGTGCCAGCGTTGGACAGAGCAATCAGCCCCAGCATTTT. This codes for CASVGQSNQPQHF.